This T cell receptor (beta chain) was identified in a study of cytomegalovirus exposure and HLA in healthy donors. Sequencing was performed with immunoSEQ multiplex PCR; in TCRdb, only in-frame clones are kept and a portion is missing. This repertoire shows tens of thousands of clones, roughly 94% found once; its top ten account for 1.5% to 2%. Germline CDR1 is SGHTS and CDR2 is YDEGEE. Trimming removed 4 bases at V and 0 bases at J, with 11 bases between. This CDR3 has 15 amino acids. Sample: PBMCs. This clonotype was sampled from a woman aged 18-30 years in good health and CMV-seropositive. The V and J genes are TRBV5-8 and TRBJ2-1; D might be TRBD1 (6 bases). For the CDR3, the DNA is TGTGCCAGCAGCCAGGGACAACGCTCCTACAATGAGCAGTTCTTC. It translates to CASSQGQRSYNEQFF.